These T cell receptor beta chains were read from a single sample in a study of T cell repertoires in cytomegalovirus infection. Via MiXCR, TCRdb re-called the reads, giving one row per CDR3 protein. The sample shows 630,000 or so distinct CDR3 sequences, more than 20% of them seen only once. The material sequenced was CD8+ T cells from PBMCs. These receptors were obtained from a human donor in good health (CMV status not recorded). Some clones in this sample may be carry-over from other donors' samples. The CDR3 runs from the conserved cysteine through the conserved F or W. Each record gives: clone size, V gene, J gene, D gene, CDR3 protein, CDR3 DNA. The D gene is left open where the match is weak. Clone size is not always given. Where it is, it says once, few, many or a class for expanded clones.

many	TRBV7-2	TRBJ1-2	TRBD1	CASSLEGQANYGYTF	TGTGCCAGCAGCTTAGAGGGACAGGCAAACTATGGCTACACCTTC
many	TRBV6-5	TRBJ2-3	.	CASSYRATDTQYF	TGTGCCAGCAGTTACAGGGCCACAGATACGCAGTATTTT
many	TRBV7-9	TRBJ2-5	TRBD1	CASSLYEGQGETQYF	TGTGCCAGCAGTCTATATGAGGGACAGGGGGAGACCCAGTACTTC
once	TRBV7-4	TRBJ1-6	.	CASSPLGRTSSYNSPLHF	TGTGCCAGCAGCCCGCTGGGACGGACGAGCTCCTATAATTCACCCCTCCACTTT
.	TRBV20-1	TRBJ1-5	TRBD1	CSAEGAGQPQHF	TGCAGTGCGGAGGGGGCCGGCCAGCCCCAGCATTTT
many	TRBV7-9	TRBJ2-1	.	CASSPWVGVSYNEQFF	TGTGCCAGCAGCCCGTGGGTGGGGGTCTCCTACAATGAGCAGTTCTTC
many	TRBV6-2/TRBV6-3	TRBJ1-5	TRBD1	CASSPLDRTLGQPQHF	TGTGCCAGCAGCCCCTTGGACAGGACGTTGGGTCAGCCCCAGCATTTT
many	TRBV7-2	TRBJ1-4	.	CASSPGVGEKLFF	TGTGCCAGCAGCCCAGGGGTCGGGGAAAAACTGTTTTTT
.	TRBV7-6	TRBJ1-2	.	CASSARANYGYTF	TGTGCCAGCAGCGCCAGGGCGAACTATGGCTACACCTTC
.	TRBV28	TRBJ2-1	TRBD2	CANSPAGEYNEQFF	TGTGCCAACAGCCCAGCGGGGGAGTACAATGAGCAGTTCTTC
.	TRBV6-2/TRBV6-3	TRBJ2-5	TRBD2	CASSLQAFERGGATQYF	TGTGCCAGCAGTTTACAAGCCTTCGAGCGGGGGGGTGCGACCCAGTACTTC
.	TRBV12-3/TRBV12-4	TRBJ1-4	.	CASTRRAGEKLFF	TGTGCCAGCACCAGGAGGGCTGGTGAAAAACTGTTTTTT
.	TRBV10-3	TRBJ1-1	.	CAILVVQGGVPEAFF	TGTGCCATCCTAGTGGTACAGGGTGGGGTACCTGAAGCTTTCTTT
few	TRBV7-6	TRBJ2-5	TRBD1	CASSSGTGGLRETQYF	TGTGCCAGCAGCTCCGGGACAGGGGGATTGCGAGAGACCCAGTACTTC
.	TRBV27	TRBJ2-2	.	CASSPFGGGRTGELFF	TGTGCCAGCAGCCCTTTTGGGGGGGGCCGGACCGGGGAGCTGTTTTTT
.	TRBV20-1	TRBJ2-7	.	CSAVDGYEQYF	TGCAGTGCAGTAGATGGCTACGAGCAGTACTTC
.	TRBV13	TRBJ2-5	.	CASSLYLEKQETQYF	TGTGCCAGCAGCTTATACCTAGAAAAACAAGAGACCCAGTACTTC
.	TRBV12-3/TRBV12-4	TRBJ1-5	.	CASSLHPSNQPQHF	TGTGCCAGCAGTTTACACCCGAGCAATCAGCCCCAGCATTTT
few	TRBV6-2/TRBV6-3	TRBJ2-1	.	CASSYEIVNNEQFF	TGTGCCAGCAGTTACGAGATAGTAAACAATGAGCAGTTCTTC
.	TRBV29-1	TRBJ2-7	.	CSVERGEQYF	TGCAGCGTTGAACGTGGCGAGCAGTACTTC
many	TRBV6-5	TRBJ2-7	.	CASSYAGSTYEQYF	TGTGCCAGCAGTTACGCCGGGTCAACCTACGAGCAGTACTTC
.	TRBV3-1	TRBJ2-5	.	CASSQPSEETLYF	TGTGCCAGCAGCCAACCGAGTGAAGAGACCCTGTACTTC
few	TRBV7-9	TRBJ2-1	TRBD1	CASSGRQGSSYNEQFF	TGTGCCAGCAGCGGCCGACAGGGGAGCTCCTACAATGAGCAGTTCTTC
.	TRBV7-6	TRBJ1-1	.	CASSLGRRYTEAFF	TGTGCCAGCAGCTTAGGTAGACGGTACACTGAAGCTTTCTTT
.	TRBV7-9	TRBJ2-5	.	CASSPGTAPPRETQYF	TGTGCCAGCAGCCCGGGGACCGCGCCTCCTCGAGAGACCCAGTACTTC
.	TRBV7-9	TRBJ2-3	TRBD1	CASSFSDREYSNQPQYF	TGTGCCAGCAGCTTTTCCGACAGGGAATATAGCAATCAGCCCCAGTATTTT
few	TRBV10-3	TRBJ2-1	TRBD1	CASRTDRGQNEQFF	TGTGCCTCCCGAACGGACAGGGGTCAGAATGAGCAGTTCTTC
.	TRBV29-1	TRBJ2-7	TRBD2	CSVERERGGPYEQYF	TGCAGCGTTGAGCGCGAGCGGGGGGGCCCCTACGAGCAGTACTTC
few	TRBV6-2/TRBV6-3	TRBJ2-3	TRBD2	CASSKTLAGLPTDTQYF	TGTGCCAGCAGTAAAACTCTAGCGGGCCTCCCCACGGATACGCAGTATTTT
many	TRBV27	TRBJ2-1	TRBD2	CASSPRGVYNEQFF	TGTGCCAGCAGCCCCCGGGGGGTATACAATGAGCAGTTCTTC
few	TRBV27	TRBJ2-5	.	CASSPGGLQETQYF	TGTGCCAGCAGTCCCGGGGGCCTCCAAGAGACCCAGTACTTC
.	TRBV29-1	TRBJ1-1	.	CSAYTLDGTEAFF	TGCAGCGCCTACACCTTAGATGGCACTGAAGCTTTCTTT
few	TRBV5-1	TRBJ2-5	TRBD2	CASSAGLAGNQETQYF	TGCGCCAGCAGCGCAGGACTAGCGGGGAACCAAGAGACCCAGTACTTC
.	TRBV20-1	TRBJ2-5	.	CSVPQGETQYF	TGCAGTGTCCCTCAGGGGGAGACCCAGTACTTC
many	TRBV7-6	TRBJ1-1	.	CASSPQAGGVTEAFF	TGTGCCAGCAGCCCCCAGGCGGGTGGAGTCACTGAAGCTTTCTTT
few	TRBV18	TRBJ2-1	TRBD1	CASSMWAGGSYNEQFF	TGTGCCAGCTCAATGTGGGCAGGGGGATCCTACAATGAGCAGTTCTTC
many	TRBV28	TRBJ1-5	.	CASSYRNNQPQHF	TGTGCCAGCAGTTACCGCAACAATCAGCCCCAGCATTTT
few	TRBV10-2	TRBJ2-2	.	CASSASGELFF	TGCGCCAGCAGTGCTTCCGGGGAGCTGTTTTTT
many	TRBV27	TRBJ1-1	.	CASSLSGRRNTEAFF	TGTGCCAGCAGTTTATCTGGCAGGAGGAACACTGAAGCTTTCTTT
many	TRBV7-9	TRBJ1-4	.	CASSPMQGANEKLFF	TGTGCCAGCAGCCCAATGCAGGGCGCTAATGAAAAACTGTTTTTT
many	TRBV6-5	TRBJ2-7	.	CASSYSEDGSSYEQYF	TGTGCCAGCAGTTACTCCGAGGACGGGTCCTCCTACGAGCAGTACTTC
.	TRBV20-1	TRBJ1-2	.	CSARTDSLYGYTF	TGCAGTGCTAGAACCGACAGCCTCTATGGCTACACCTTC
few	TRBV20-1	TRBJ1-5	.	CSARGKSLNQPQHF	TGCAGTGCTAGAGGCAAAAGCCTCAATCAGCCCCAGCATTTT
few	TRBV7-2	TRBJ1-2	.	CASSLDKGDLFGGYTF	TGTGCCAGCAGCTTGGACAAGGGGGACTTATTCGGTGGCTACACCTTC
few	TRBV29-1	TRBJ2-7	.	CSVIGPDSFTYEQYF	TGCAGCGTCATAGGTCCCGACTCATTCACCTACGAGCAGTACTTC
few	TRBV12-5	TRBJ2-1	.	CASANSGFHEQFF	TGTGCTAGTGCCAATTCAGGGTTCCATGAGCAGTTCTTC
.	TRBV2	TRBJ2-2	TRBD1	CAIIDRGSTGELFF	TGTGCCATCATAGACAGGGGATCGACCGGGGAGCTGTTTTTT
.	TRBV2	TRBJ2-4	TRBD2	CASIIAGGERNIQYF	TGTGCCAGCATTATAGCGGGGGGTGAGAGAAACATTCAGTACTTC
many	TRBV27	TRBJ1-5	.	CASSLIEGQQPQHF	TGTGCCAGCAGTTTAATCGAGGGTCAACAGCCCCAGCATTTT
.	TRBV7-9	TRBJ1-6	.	CASRLPSLSPLHF	TGTGCCAGCAGACTGCCCAGCCTTTCACCCCTCCACTTT
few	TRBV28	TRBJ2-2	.	CASRVTRFGGELFF	TGTGCCAGCAGGGTTACTAGATTTGGCGGGGAGCTGTTTTTT
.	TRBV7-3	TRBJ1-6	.	CASSVRPDSPLHF	TGTGCCAGCAGCGTCCGGCCGGATTCACCCCTCCACTTT
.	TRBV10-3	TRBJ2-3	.	CAIRVRESSTDTQYF	TGTGCCATCAGAGTGAGGGAGTCGAGCACAGATACGCAGTATTTT
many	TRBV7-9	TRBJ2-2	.	CASSLVDIRPGELFF	TGTGCCAGCAGCTTAGTGGACATTCGGCCCGGGGAGCTGTTTTTT